The 18 T cell receptor beta chains below were found in one sample sequenced in a study of response to subunit inactivated influenza vaccine. MiXCR was run by TCRdb on the RT-PCR reads, yielding one entry per CDR3 protein. The sample has approximately 490,000 distinct CDR3 sequences, roughly 7.9% seen once. This sample comprised PBMCs from blood, obtained roughly 24 months after vaccination. Every receptor here comes from a man in his fifties or sixties who received an inactivated influenza vaccine.

The genes are TRBV29-1 and TRBJ2-3; TRBD1 aligns across 10 bases. The V gene end was trimmed by 7 bases and the J gene end by 3 bases; junction bases not matched to a gene: 7. This CDR3 region has 14 residues. Germline V gene lookup returns CDR1 SQVTM and CDR2 ANQGSEA. The CDR3 DNA reads as TGCAGCGGCCGGGACAGGGGAACGACAGATACGCAGTATTTT. It translates to CSGRDRGTTDTQYF.

This clonotype showed up just a few times. This sequence joins TRBV29-1 and TRBJ2-1; the match to TRBD2 covers 11 bases. This CDR3 region has 16 residues. The J segment lost 5 bases and the V segment lost 6 bases, leaving 12 bases of the junction unmatched. Germline values: CDR1 SQVTM, CDR2 ANQGSEA. CDR3 loop: CSVSTSGTSGNNEQFF. Here the CDR3 DNA reads TGCAGCGTCTCCACCTCCGGGACTAGCGGAAACAATGAGCAGTTCTTC.

Turning to this clonotype: One end of the junction varies from germline; a read error may be responsible. The chain joins TRBV20-1 to TRBJ2-6; D gene ambiguous. The CDR3 extends over 14 amino acids. CDR1 is DFQATT and CDR2 is SNEGSKA in the germline V gene (reference sequence). CDR3 nucleotide sequence: TGCAGTGCTGGAGAAGGCTCTGGGGCCAACGTCCTGACTTTC. This codes for CSAGEGSGANVLTF.

This clonotype has a count of ten or more. V usage is TRBV12-3 or TRBV12-4 and J usage is TRBJ2-3; a weak D match, TRBD2 (6 bases). This CDR3 has 13 residues. The germline V and J ends were trimmed by 9 bases and 6 bases, with 16 bases remaining between them. The CDR3 coding sequence is TGTGCCAGTTCGCCGGGGACTTGGGATACGCAGTATTTT. Its translation: CASSPGTWDTQYF.

The table lists this clonotype with a few counts. V and J are TRBV6-1 and TRBJ2-2, with D uncertain. V was shortened by 4 bases and J by 1 base, with 7 bases between the two germline ends. In germline, CDR1 is MNHNS, CDR2 SASEGT. CDR3 length: 14 amino acids. CDR3 amino acids: CASSVTWNTGELFF. The CDR3 coding sequence is TGTGCCAGCAGTGTAACGTGGAACACCGGGGAGCTGTTTTTT.

This clonotype was found a few times. The chain combines TRBV12-3 or TRBV12-4 with TRBJ2-2; 10 positions agree with TRBD2. The V gene end was trimmed by 7 bases and the J gene end by 0 bases; junction bases not matched to a gene: 14. This CDR3 region has 19 residues. CDR3: CASTPFPSGGSSNTGELFF. CDR3 bases: TGTGCCAGCACTCCTTTCCCTAGCGGGGGCTCATCGAACACCGGGGAGCTGTTTTTT.

This clonotype was recorded a few times. The chain has TRBV5-1 and TRBJ2-7, with TRBD1 matching over 12 bases. Looked up from germline, CDR1 is SGHRS and CDR2 is YFSETQ. The V segment lost 3 bases and the J segment 4 bases; nucleotides outside the gene matches: 5. This CDR3 region has 15 residues. The CDR3 sequence: CASSSGTGGGYEQYF. The CDR3 nucleotides read TGCGCCAGCAGCTCAGGGACAGGGGGCGGTTACGAGCAGTACTTC.

This clonotype was observed at least ten times. This chain connects TRBV4-1 to TRBJ2-1, with D maybe TRBD2 (5 bases). This CDR3 is built from 14 residues. Germline V gene data show CDR1 as MGHRA and CDR2 as YSYEKL. Trimming shortened V by 2 bases and J by 9 bases, and 14 bases separated the two germline ends. The DNA of the CDR3 is TGCGCCAGCAGCCAATATGCACCCGGAGGTGAGCAGTTCTTC. Protein: CASSQYAPGGEQFF.

The rearrangement links TRBV5-1 to TRBJ2-2; no definite D call. V gave up 3 bases and J gave up 8 bases, with 11 bases separating them. Germline CDR1 SGHRS, CDR2 YFSETQ. This CDR3 contains 13 residues. CDR3 loop: CASSSTGIGELFF. The CDR3 DNA reads as TGCGCCAGCAGCTCGACGGGTATAGGGGAGCTGTTTTTT.

The chain joins TRBV24-1 to TRBJ2-5; TRBD1 agrees at 9 bases. V shed 9 bases and J 4 bases; nucleotides not matched to a gene: 11. Germline lookup yields CDR1 KGHDR and CDR2 SFDVKD. This CDR3 spans 15 amino acids. The CDR3 here is CATAFSGTGLETQYF. In DNA, the CDR3 is TGTGCCACCGCATTCTCCGGGACAGGGTTAGAGACCCAGTACTTC.

CDR3 region: CASSYPGRGSYNSPLHF. The DNA for the CDR3 is TGTGCCAGCAGTTATCCGGGCCGAGGATCCTATAATTCACCCCTCCACTTT. This chain uses TRBV6-5 with TRBJ1-6; D not certain. The CDR3 has 17 residues. V gave up 3 bases and J gave up 1 base, with 13 bases separating them. Germline V gene sequence: CDR1 MNHEY, CDR2 SVGAGI.

The V call is TRBV20-1, the J call TRBJ2-4; tentatively, D is TRBD1 (5 bases). V gave up 3 bases and J gave up 0 bases, with 12 bases separating them. Germline V gene lookup returns CDR1 DFQATT and CDR2 SNEGSKA (reference sequence). This CDR3 spans 15 amino acids. The chain's CDR3 is CSASSGHIAKNIQYF. The CDR3 DNA is TGCAGTGCTAGTTCCGGACACATAGCCAAAAACATTCAGTACTTC.

In this sample, this clonotype turned up a few times. J is TRBJ2-7 and V is TRBV29-1; 8 bases are a match to TRBD2. J was trimmed by 2 bases and V by 5 bases; bases with no gene match: 2. This CDR3 is 12 amino acids long. Looked up from germline, CDR1 is SQVTM and CDR2 is ANQGSEA. CDR3 DNA: TGCAGCGTTAATAGCGGGACCTACGAGCAGTACTTC. The encoded protein is CSVNSGTYEQYF.

This clonotype was detected only a few times. V gene TRBV11-2 combines with J gene TRBJ2-7; D may match TRBD1 or TRBD2 (5 bases each). V was cut by 1 base and J by 2 bases, with 12 bases left in between. CDR3 length equals 15 residues. Germline V lookup: CDR1 SGHAT, CDR2 FQNNGV. Written as DNA, the CDR3 is TGTGCCAGCAGCTTAGTGGGGGTTGGCGCCTACGAGCAGTACTTC. Translation: CASSLVGVGAYEQYF.

In its sample, this clonotype was seen a few times. The V call is TRBV6-2 or TRBV6-3, the J call TRBJ2-7; the match to TRBD1 covers 8 bases. This CDR3 has 15 amino acids. From germline, CDR1 is MNHEY and CDR2 SVGEGT. Trimming took 5 bases from V and 0 from J; bases not matched to a gene: 6. The CDR3: CASSGDRRSSYEQYF. The CDR3, as DNA: TGTGCCAGCAGTGGGGACAGGAGGAGCTCCTACGAGCAGTACTTC.

This chain connects TRBV27 to TRBJ1-6; D is ambiguous. The germline V gene encodes CDR1 MNHEY and CDR2 SMNVEV (reference sequence). The CDR3 is 12 residues long. The ends were cut back, 6 bases at V and 5 bases at J, with 5 bases in the middle. In nucleotides, the CDR3 is TGTGCCAGCAGCAATGATAATTCACCCCTCCACTTT. Encoded protein: CASSNDNSPLHF.

The V call is TRBV29-1, the J call TRBJ2-5; no reliable D call. V was pared by 1 base and J by 1 base, with 10 bases between. Germline values: CDR1 SQVTM, CDR2 ANQGSEA. This CDR3 has 14 residues. The CDR3 sequence is CSVEGGQVQETQYF. DNA of the CDR3: TGCAGCGTTGAAGGTGGGCAGGTCCAAGAGACCCAGTACTTC.

The V and J genes are TRBV24-1 and TRBJ2-1; D remains ambiguous. Trimming left V 7 bases short and J 10 bases short, with 16 bases between. Germline V lookup: CDR1 KGHDR, CDR2 SFDVKD. The CDR3 loop spans 13 amino acids. The CDR3 loop is CATSPVGREEQFF. CDR3 DNA: TGTGCCACCAGCCCTGTCGGGCGCGAGGAGCAGTTCTTC.